The rows below give T cell receptor beta chains drawn from one sample of a study of blood T cell repertoires in COVID-19. Measured with immunoSEQ multiplex PCR; TCRdb has only the in-frame clones, and not every one. Of 140,000 or so clones in the sample, 60% to 85% are singletons; the top ten hold 1.5% to 2.5%. The specimen sequenced was peripheral blood. These TCRs come from a woman aged 55-75 years with acute or convalescent COVID-19. Both conserved end residues are part of each CDR3. Fields, in order: D gene, V gene, clone size, J gene, CDR3 protein, CDR3 DNA. A D gene is named only where the DNA matches it firmly. Clone size, where shown, is once, few, many, or a class for clones that have expanded.

>TRBD1|TRBV19|NA|TRBJ2-7
CASRVRDRAYYEQYF
TGTGCCAGTAGGGTACGGGACAGGGCATACTACGAGCAGTACTTC
>NA|TRBV11-2|few|TRBJ1-4
CASSFTRTNEKLFF
TGTGCCAGCAGCTTTACCAGGACTAATGAAAAACTGTTTTTT
>TRBD2|TRBV5-6|NA|TRBJ2-7
CASSLQGPGGPYEQYF
TGTGCCAGCAGCTTGCAGGGTCCGGGAGGCCCCTACGAGCAGTACTTC
>TRBD2|TRBV27|NA|TRBJ2-5
CASSFRLAGGPRSETQYF
TGTGCCAGCAGTTTCCGACTAGCGGGAGGGCCAAGGTCAGAGACCCAGTACTTC
>TRBD1|TRBV7-9|NA|TRBJ1-1
CASSLTMTGVMAEAFF
TGTGCCAGCAGCTTAACAATGACAGGGGTGATGGCTGAAGCTTTCTTT
>NA|TRBV9|few|TRBJ1-1
CASSVDQMNTEAFF
TGTGCCAGCAGCGTAGATCAGATGAACACTGAAGCTTTCTTT
>TRBD1|TRBV27|NA|TRBJ1-3
CASSPRSPGTGIHTGNTIYF
TGTGCCAGCAGTCCGCGTTCTCCCGGGACAGGTATCCACACTGGAAACACCATATATTTT
>NA|TRBV28|NA|TRBJ2-2
CASSFFQVTGELFF
TGTGCCAGCAGTTTCTTTCAGGTTACCGGGGAGCTGTTTTTT
>NA|TRBV3-1/TRBV3-2|NA|TRBJ2-3
CASSLRTSTDTQYF
TGTGCCAGCAGCCTGAGGACTAGCACAGATACGCAGTATTTT
>NA|TRBV7-6|NA|TRBJ2-7
CASTPGPTYEQYF
TGTGCCAGCACGCCAGGGCCCACTTACGAGCAGTACTTC
>NA|TRBV15|NA|TRBJ2-1
CATSRGSIQGGYNEQFF
TGTGCCACCAGCAGAGGGTCCATCCAGGGGGGCTACAATGAGCAGTTCTTC
>TRBD2|TRBV18|NA|TRBJ2-1
CASSLLAGAAYNEQFF
TGTGCCAGCTCACTTCTAGCGGGAGCGGCCTACAATGAGCAGTTCTTC
>TRBD1|TRBV5-1|NA|TRBJ1-3
CASSLDGTVGTIYF
TGCGCCAGCAGCTTGGATGGGACAGTGGGCACCATATATTTT
>TRBD2|TRBV28|NA|TRBJ2-1
CASSSLLAERSSYNEQFF
TGTGCCAGCAGTTCCCTCCTAGCGGAGAGGAGCTCCTACAATGAGCAGTTCTTC
>NA|TRBV18|NA|TRBJ1-3
CASSGASEGNTIYF
TGTGCCAGCTCAGGGGCTTCGGAAGGAAACACCATATATTTT
>NA|TRBV20-1|NA|TRBJ1-5
CSAEQGSAQHF
TGCAGTGCTGAGCAGGGTTCGGCCCAGCATTTT
>NA|TRBV19|once|TRBJ1-1
CASTPIQGEAFF
TGTGCCAGTACCCCAATACAGGGTGAAGCTTTCTTT
>NA|TRBV19|once|TRBJ2-7
CASSTAGPYEQYF
TGTGCCAGTAGCACGGCGGGGCCCTACGAGCAGTACTTC
>TRBD2|TRBV2|NA|TRBJ2-1
CATSRLAGNHNEQFF
TGTGCCACCAGCCGACTAGCGGGAAACCACAATGAGCAGTTCTTC
>TRBD2|TRBV7-6|NA|TRBJ2-5
CASSLPGLAGAAQYF
TGTGCCAGCAGCTTACCAGGACTAGCGGGAGCGGCCCAGTACTTC
>TRBD2|TRBV7-9|NA|TRBJ2-1
CASSPPAGLYNEQFF
TGTGCCAGCAGTCCTCCAGCGGGACTCTACAATGAGCAGTTCTTC
>NA|TRBV27|NA|TRBJ1-4
CASGTRQNEKLFF
TGTGCCAGCGGCACAAGACAGAATGAAAAACTGTTTTTT
>TRBD1|TRBV5-1|NA|TRBJ2-7
CATGTGQGDWYEQYF
TGCGCCACGGGAACCGGACAGGGTGATTGGTACGAGCAGTACTTC
>NA|TRBV6-5|NA|TRBJ1-6
CASREDQLYNSPLHF
TGTGCCAGCAGGGAGGACCAGCTCTATAATTCACCCCTCCACTTT
>NA|TRBV18|NA|TRBJ1-1
CASSPWGGMNTEAFF
TGTGCCAGCTCACCTTGGGGGGGGATGAACACTGAAGCTTTCTTT
>NA|TRBV19|NA|TRBJ2-7
CASSMVGSRGSYEQYF
TGTGCCAGTAGTATGGTGGGCAGTAGGGGCTCTTACGAGCAGTACTTC
>NA|TRBV6-5|NA|TRBJ1-5
CASSLAGSNQPQHF
TGTGCCAGCAGTTTAGCCGGTAGCAATCAGCCCCAGCATTTT
>TRBD1|TRBV13|NA|TRBJ1-1
CASSLRGLSEAFF
TGTGCCAGCAGCTTAAGGGGGCTAAGTGAAGCTTTCTTT
>NA|TRBV10-3|NA|TRBJ1-5
CAITPDSAPAYGNQPQHF
TGTGCCATCACCCCTGACAGTGCCCCCGCCTATGGCAATCAGCCCCAGCATTTT
>TRBD2|TRBV9|NA|TRBJ2-1
CASSIDGTSGRAAYNEQFF
TGTGCCAGCAGCATAGACGGGACTAGCGGGAGGGCCGCCTACAATGAGCAGTTCTTC
>NA|TRBV9|NA|TRBJ2-7
CASSVGASYEQYF
TGTGCCAGCAGCGTAGGTGCGTCCTACGAGCAGTACTTC
>TRBD1|TRBV28|NA|TRBJ2-1
CASSNPGTANNEQFF
TGTGCCAGCTCGAATCCCGGGACAGCGAACAATGAGCAGTTCTTC
>TRBD1|TRBV27|once|TRBJ1-2
CASSLKTGGNGYTF
TGTGCCAGCAGTTTAAAGACAGGGGGGAATGGCTACACCTTC
>NA|TRBV7-9|once|TRBJ1-2
CASERENYGYTF
TGTGCCAGCGAACGCGAAAACTATGGCTACACCTTC
>NA|TRBV5-1|NA|TRBJ2-7
CASSLVGDSINPYEQYF
TGCGCCAGCAGCTTGGTCGGAGACTCCATAAATCCCTACGAGCAGTACTTC
>NA|TRBV11-3|NA|TRBJ2-1
CASSPRTSSYNEQFF
TGTGCCAGCAGCCCCCGTACCAGCTCCTACAATGAGCAGTTCTTC
>NA|TRBV27|NA|TRBJ1-2
CASSPYNRDRYGYTF
TGTGCCAGCAGTCCCTACAACAGGGATAGATATGGCTACACCTTC